This TCR beta chain was captured by sequencing in a study of T cells in Graves' hyperthyroidism and ophthalmopathy. Amplified TCR beta CDR3 regions derived from RNA transcripts. First-round RT-PCR of the TCR CDR3 relied on the HTBI primer set. TCRdb processed the multiplex PCR reads anew with MiXCR; each CDR3 protein has one entry. The sample has a few hundred thousand distinct CDR3 sequences, approximately 15% seen once. In germline, CDR1 is SGHTA, CDR2 FQGNSA. The CDR3 contains 15 residues. The V gene end was trimmed by 2 bases and the J gene end by 2 bases; junction bases not matched to a gene: 1. As for this clonotype: This could be a read error, since a much larger clone is one nucleotide away.

The clonotype originates from a woman aged 40-49 years with Graves' ophthalmopathy. The sequenced sample was blood. This chain links TRBV7-2 with TRBJ2-1; 9 bases match TRBD2. The CDR3 nucleotides read TGTGCCAGCAGCTTACCTAGCGGGGCCTACAATGAGCAGTTCTTC. It specifies CASSLPSGAYNEQFF.